A single sample is the source of the 7 T cell receptor beta chains below, sequenced in a study of T cells in women clearing cervical HPV infection. Assay used: immunoSEQ multiplex PCR; TCRdb lists only in-frame clones, some missing. The sample has more than 30,000 clones. Sequenced sample: blood buffy coat. These receptor sequences come from a woman aged 18 to 69 with a cervical HPV16 infection that either progressed to CIN3+ or cleared (not recorded which).

As to this clone: The CDR3 extends 3 residues past the end of the read, so its final part is completed from the germline J gene. The chain uses TRBV4-1 and TRBJ1-5; D call uncertain. Trimming pared 1 base from V and 0 bases from J, leaving 7 bases between. The CDR3 loop spans 15 amino acids. Germline lookup yields CDR1 MGHRA and CDR2 YSYEKL. The part of the CDR3 DNA that was read is TGCGCCAGCAGCCAAGGTAAAGGTAGCAATCAGCCC. Translating gives CASSQGKGSNQP. The full-length CDR3 reads as CASSQGKGSNQPQHF.

Note on this clone: The CDR3 extends 3 residues past the end of the read, so its final part is completed from the germline J gene. The V and J genes are TRBV20-1 and TRBJ2-7, with a possible D match to TRBD2 (5 bases). The germline V gene encodes CDR1 DFQATT and CDR2 SNEGSKA (reference sequence). CDR3 size: 13 residues. The V end was cut by 2 bases, the J end by 4 bases, with 12 bases between. The CDR3 protein is CSARLAGPYEQYF. The sequenced CDR3 bases are TGCAGTGCTAGATTGGCGGGCCCTTACGAG.

The CDR3 spells CASSFPGVLADSYNEQFF. The sequenced part of the CDR3 DNA is TGTGCCAGTAGTTTCCCGGGCGTGCTAGCAGACTCCTACAATGAG. The rearrangement uses TRBV19 and TRBJ2-1, with D maybe TRBD2 (5 bases). Read data end 3 residues before the CDR3 end; the end is taken from the germline J gene. There are 18 residues in the CDR3. V lost 5 bases and J 0 bases, leaving 20 bases between the germline ends. Germline CDR1 reads LNHDA; CDR2 reads SQIVND (reference sequence). The complete variable domain, with remaining parts taken from reference TRBV19 and TRBJ2-1, reads DGGITQSPKYLFRKEGQNVTLSCEQNLNHDAMYWYRQDPGQGLRLIYYSQIVNDFQKGDIAEGYSVSREKKESFPLTVTSAQKNPTAFYLCASSFPGVLADSYNEQFFGPGTRLTVL.

Concerning this clone itself: With the read ending 3 residues before the CDR3 end, the germline J gene is used to fill in that end. J is TRBJ2-3 and V is TRBV7-9; tentative D call: TRBD2 (5 bases). Trimming left V 3 bases short and J 6 bases short, with 13 bases between. There are 14 residues in the CDR3. Germline V lookup: CDR1 SEHNR, CDR2 FQNEAQ (reference sequence). CDR3 DNA, as far as it was read: TGTGCCAGCAGCTTTGGGCCGGGGATCGATACG. This sequence encodes CASSFGPGIDT. The complete CDR3 protein is CASSFGPGIDTQYF.

To note about this clone: The read ends 3 residues before the CDR3 terminus; that terminus is restored from the germline J gene. The chain joins TRBV18 to TRBJ1-2; D gene unclear. This CDR3 is built from 14 residues. Germline CDR1 is KGHSH and CDR2 is LQKENI. The sequenced CDR3 bases are TGTGCCAGCTCACCAGGGCTAGCGGTAAACGAC. It is translated as CASSPGLAVND. The full CDR3 is CASSPGLAVNDYTF.

With regard to this clone: The CDR3 end lies 3 residues beyond the end of the read and is filled in from the germline J gene. The chain has TRBV19 and TRBJ1-2; perhaps TRBD1 as D (6 bases). Germline CDR1 is LNHDA and CDR2 is SQIVND (reference sequence). The CDR3 is 14 amino acids. V lost 1 base and J lost 3, with 9 bases in between. This CDR3 is CASSIGRQDYGYTF. The CDR3 DNA, read in part, is TGTGCCAGTAGTATAGGGCGACAGGACTATGGC.

As regards this clone: The read ends 3 residues before the CDR3 terminus; that terminus is restored from the germline J gene. The chain couples TRBV28 to TRBJ1-5, with 10 bases that match TRBD1. The V gene end was trimmed by 2 bases and the J gene end by 7 bases; junction bases not matched to a gene: 5. Germline V gene data show CDR1 as MDHEN and CDR2 as SYDVKM. The CDR3 has 15 residues. CDR3 sequence: CASSLEDRGWQPQHF. The CDR3 bases that were read are TGTGCCAGCAGTTTAGAGGACAGGGGGTGGCAGCCC.